A single sample is the source of the 28 T cell receptor beta chains below, sequenced in a study of CD8 T cells in Susac syndrome (dated by TCRdb to between 2018 and 2021). The library was generated by the immunoSEQ multiplex PCR assay. RNA was extracted with the RNeasy kit and roughly 0.45 to 1 ug was reverse transcribed using random hexamers. TCRdb reworked the public reads: Q25 trimming with fastp, MiXCR clone assembly, productive beta chains retained. Here each entry gathers all rows of one CDR3 protein and keeps the most common genes and DNA. Counted in this sample were under 95,000 distinct CDR3 sequences; more than 85% of them appeared once. The ten top clones hold roughly 0.46% of the sample. Sequencing used CD8+ T cells from PBMCs. The receptors come from a human donor with Susac syndrome.

The rearrangement uses TRBV15 and TRBJ2-7; 7 bases fit TRBD1. The germline gives CDR1 LNHNV, CDR2 YYDKDF (reference sequence). The CDR3 has 14 amino acids. The junction had 7 bases not matched to a gene; V was cut back by 6 bases and J by 2 bases. This CDR3 reads CATSSRGKTYEQYF. The CDR3 DNA is TGTGCCACCAGTTCCAGGGGGAAAACCTACGAGCAGTACTTC.

V usage is TRBV4-2 and J usage is TRBJ1-5; no clear D gene. Trimming stripped 0 bases from V and 5 bases from J, with 14 bases between. Looked up from germline, CDR1 is LGHNA and CDR2 is YNFKEQ. This CDR3 comprises 16 residues. The CDR3 region is CASSQEAGNLHQPQHF. The DNA of the CDR3 is TGTGCCAGCAGCCAAGAGGCAGGAAACTTGCATCAGCCCCAGCATTTT.

This sequence joins TRBV27 and TRBJ2-3; 9 nucleotides agree with TRBD1. The CDR3 contains 15 residues. CDR1 MNHEY and CDR2 SMNVEV come from the germline V gene (reference sequence). V gave up 3 bases and J gave up 4 bases; unmatched junction bases: 5. The CDR3 DNA reads TGTGCCAGCAGTTTTATGACAGGGGGATCAGATACGCAGTATTTT. Translating gives CASSFMTGGSDTQYF.

This sequence joins TRBV7-6 and TRBJ2-5, with D maybe TRBD1 (5 bases). V dropped 5 bases and J dropped 4 bases, with 20 bases sitting between them. This CDR3 contains 16 residues. CDR1 is SGHVS, CDR2 FNYEAQ, per germline. The CDR3 loop is CASSLNQETVAETQYF. CDR3 nucleotides: TGTGCCAGCAGCCTCAATCAGGAGACAGTCGCAGAGACCCAGTACTTC.

This chain joins TRBV30 and TRBJ1-2; D remains unclear. The CDR3 totals 11 residues. V gave up 3 bases and J gave up 6 bases, with 8 bases separating them. Germline-derived CDR1 and CDR2 are GTSNPN and SVGIG (reference sequence). The CDR3 nucleotides are TGTGCCTGGAGCCCGGGTGATGGCTACACCTTC. Residues: CAWSPGDGYTF.

The chain links TRBV29-1 to TRBJ2-7, with 12 bases aligning to TRBD2. Germline CDR1 reads SQVTM; CDR2 reads ANQGSEA. The CDR3 contains 12 residues. J gave up 5 bases and V 7 bases, and 3 bases lay outside the gene matches. The CDR3 here is CSGGLAGHEQYF. The CDR3 DNA follows: TGCAGCGGGGGACTAGCGGGCCACGAGCAGTACTTC.

The genes are TRBV29-1 and TRBJ2-3; D not certain. Trimming shortened V by 7 bases and J by 4 bases, and 12 bases separated the two germline ends. The CDR3 totals 12 residues. Per the germline V gene, CDR1 is SQVTM and CDR2 is ANQGSEA. The CDR3 here is CSAPVVSDTQYF. In DNA, the CDR3 is TGCAGCGCCCCTGTCGTATCAGATACGCAGTATTTT.

The chain uses TRBV7-9 and TRBJ2-7; tentative D call: TRBD2 (5 bases). Per the germline V gene, CDR1 is SEHNR and CDR2 is FQNEAQ (reference sequence). V lost 1 base to trimming and J lost 3 bases, with 10 bases between them. The CDR3 contains 14 residues. This chain's CDR3 is CASSLVSRVYEQYF. The CDR3, as DNA: TGTGCCAGCAGCTTAGTTTCGCGGGTCTACGAGCAGTACTTC.

This clonotype was counted a few times. The chain employs TRBV11-1 and TRBJ2-5, with 15 positions matching TRBD2. The V gene's germline CDR1 is SGHAT and CDR2 FQDESV (reference sequence). The CDR3 is 15 amino acids. With 3 bases clipped from V and 4 bases from J, the junction kept 0 bases outside the gene matches. In nucleotides, the CDR3 is TGTGCCAGCAGCTTGGGACTAGCGGGAGGAGAGACCCAGTACTTC. This translates into CASSLGLAGGETQYF.

J is TRBJ2-7 and V is TRBV18, with 14 positions matching TRBD2. The length of the CDR3 is 21 residues. Trimming took 1 base from V and 4 from J; bases not matched to a gene: 18. Germline values: CDR1 KGHSH, CDR2 LQKENI. DNA for the CDR3: TGTGCCAGCTCACCACAGGGGGCCCTCCCGGGACTAGCGGGAGAGAGGTACGAGCAGTACTTC. It encodes CASSPQGALPGLAGERYEQYF. Supplemented by reference TRBV18 and TRBJ2-7, the full variable domain reads NAGVMQNPRHLVRRRGQEARLRCSPMKGHSHVYWYRQLPEEGLKFMVYLQKENIIDESGMPKERFSAEFPKEGPSILRIQQVVRGDSAAYFCASSPQGALPGLAGERYEQYFGPGTRLTVT.

The chain carries TRBV7-2 and TRBJ2-1; weak D call: TRBD2 (5 bases). CDR3 length equals 16 residues. Trimming removed 5 bases at V and 4 bases at J, with 18 bases between. Per the germline V gene, CDR1 is SGHTA and CDR2 is FQGNSA. The CDR3 sequence is CASSPVWEKAYNEQFF. Written as DNA, the CDR3 is TGTGCCAGCAGCCCGGTATGGGAGAAGGCTTACAATGAGCAGTTCTTC.

V gene TRBV13 combines with J gene TRBJ2-2; D is undetermined. This CDR3 has 16 residues. Germline V gene data show CDR1 as PRHDT and CDR2 as FYEKMQ (reference sequence). V was clipped by 0 bases and J by 0 bases, with 8 bases between them. The CDR3 nucleotides read TGTGCCAGCAGCTTAGGCGTAGTATCGAACACCGGGGAGCTGTTTTTT. Translated: CASSLGVVSNTGELFF.

This clonotype occurred once. The chain is built from TRBV29-1 and TRBJ1-5; D unclear. Trimming stripped 4 bases from V and 0 bases from J, with 10 bases between. The CDR3 contains 14 residues. Germline CDR1 reads SQVTM; CDR2 reads ANQGSEA. DNA of the CDR3: TGCAGCGTTGGGGGTGGATATAGCAATCAGCCCCAGCATTTT. Amino acid sequence: CSVGGGYSNQPQHF.

V usage is TRBV4-2 and J usage is TRBJ2-1, with 7 bases identical to TRBD1. Germline values: CDR1 LGHNA, CDR2 YNFKEQ. V trimming: 1 base; J trimming: 7 bases; junction bases outside the gene matches: 7. The CDR3 spans 15 residues. For the CDR3, the DNA is TGTGCCAGCAGCCAAGGCGACAGGGTGGGTAATGAGCAGTTCTTC. Amino acid sequence: CASSQGDRVGNEQFF.

The chain carries TRBV30 and TRBJ2-1; 7 bases map to TRBD2. V lost 3 bases, J lost 1 base, and 3 bases stayed unmatched. The CDR3 spans 14 residues. In germline, CDR1 is GTSNPN, CDR2 SVGIG (reference sequence). CDR3 residues: CAWRDGGSYNEQFF. In DNA, the CDR3 is TGTGCCTGGAGAGACGGGGGGTCCTACAATGAGCAGTTCTTC.

This clonotype showed up just once. The gene calls are TRBV9 and TRBJ1-4, with 8 bases matching TRBD1. J gave up 0 bases and V 2 bases, and 12 bases lay outside the gene matches. CDR1 is SGDLS and CDR2 is YYNGEE in the germline V gene. The CDR3 is 19 residues long. In DNA, the CDR3 is TGTGCCAGCAGCGTTCATCCGGACAGGGAAATCGCAACTAATGAAAAACTGTTTTTT. It is translated as CASSVHPDREIATNEKLFF.

The gene calls are TRBV6-5 and TRBJ1-2; 9 bases are shared with TRBD1. The germline V gene encodes CDR1 MNHEY and CDR2 SVGAGI. This CDR3 spans 14 amino acids. J lost 2 bases, V lost 2 bases, and 0 bases had no gene match. This CDR3 reads CASSYGQGNYGYTF. The CDR3, as DNA: TGTGCCAGCAGTTACGGACAGGGGAACTATGGCTACACCTTC.

J is TRBJ2-7 and V is TRBV20-1; D unresolved. Trimming removed 3 bases at V and 4 bases at J, with 7 bases between. Germline V gene sequence: CDR1 DFQATT, CDR2 SNEGSKA (reference sequence). CDR3 length: 11 residues. CDR3 sequence reads: CSASFGYEQYF. In DNA form, the CDR3 reads TGCAGTGCTAGTTTCGGATACGAGCAGTACTTC.

This clonotype was found once. The CDR3, as DNA: TGTGCCAGCCGCGGACAGAACCAAGAGACCCAGTACTTC. As protein: CASRGQNQETQYF. The chain combines TRBV28 with TRBJ2-5; TRBD1 is a possible D gene (6 bases). The V end lost 8 bases, the J end lost 0 bases, and 10 bases lay between the germline ends. Per the germline V gene, CDR1 is MDHEN and CDR2 is SYDVKM. The CDR3 extends over 13 amino acids. The variable domain in full, with the rest retrieved from reference TRBV28 and TRBJ2-5, is DVKVTQSSRYLVKRTGEKVFLECVQDMDHENMFWYRQDPGLGLRLIYFSYDVKMKEKGDIPEGYSVSREKKERFSLILESASTNQTSMYLCASRGQNQETQYFGPGTRLLVL.

The chain is built from TRBV4-3 and TRBJ2-6; D remains unclear. Germline values: CDR1 LGHNA, CDR2 YSLEER. The CDR3 sequence is 16 residues long. Trimming took off 2 bases at V and 3 bases at J, with 11 bases between the two ends. The CDR3 bases are TGCGCCAGCAGCCAATTACAGAGCTTTGGGGCCAACGTCCTGACTTTC. This encodes CASSQLQSFGANVLTF.

This chain links TRBV5-6 with TRBJ1-5; D gene unclear. Germline V CDR1 and CDR2: SGHDT, YYEEEE. The CDR3 length is 13 residues. Trimming stripped 7 bases from V and 1 base from J, with 9 bases between. CDR3 sequence: CASSRQSNQPQHF. CDR3 sequence (DNA): TGTGCCAGCTCAAGGCAGAGCAATCAGCCCCAGCATTTT.

The V and J genes are TRBV29-1 and TRBJ2-1; the match to TRBD2 covers 9 bases. J lost 2 bases, V lost 6 bases, and 8 bases had no gene match. The CDR3 has 15 amino acids. The germline V gene encodes CDR1 SQVTM and CDR2 ANQGSEA. Here the CDR3 DNA reads TGCAGCGTACGGATAGCGGGAGTCACCTACAATGAGCAGTTCTTC. Translating gives CSVRIAGVTYNEQFF.

CDR3 coding DNA: TGCAGCGTTGCCCCGGGGAGCGATGGCTACACCTTC. It codes for CSVAPGSDGYTF. V is TRBV29-1 and J is TRBJ1-2; D unresolved. V was clipped by 4 bases and J by 6 bases, with 12 bases between them. The CDR3 runs to 12 residues. Germline V gives CDR1 SQVTM, CDR2 ANQGSEA.

The chain has TRBV29-1 and TRBJ1-1; D is unresolved. Trimming removed 4 bases from V and 1 base from J, with 7 bases in between. Germline-derived CDR1 and CDR2 are SQVTM and ANQGSEA. The CDR3 totals 12 residues. The CDR3 spells CSVVEGNTEAFF. The CDR3 bases are TGCAGCGTTGTAGAGGGGAACACTGAAGCTTTCTTT.

This clonotype occurred a few times. The rearrangement uses TRBV2 and TRBJ1-1; 7 nucleotides line up with TRBD1. The CDR3 spans 14 residues. V lost 4 bases and J lost 0; bases outside the gene matches: 2. The germline gives CDR1 SNHLY, CDR2 FYNNEI. The CDR3 bases are TGTGCCAGCAGTGGGGACAGCTTGAACACTGAAGCTTTCTTT. Its translation: CASSGDSLNTEAFF.

This chain links TRBV14 with TRBJ2-1; 8 nucleotides match TRBD2. The CDR3 totals 15 residues. Trimming at V came to 1 base and at J to 5 bases, leaving 4 bases not matched to a gene. CDR1 is SGHDN and CDR2 is FVKESK in the germline V gene. The chain's CDR3 is CASSQGQLADNEQFF. The CDR3 DNA reads as TGTGCCAGCAGCCAAGGCCAACTAGCGGACAATGAGCAGTTCTTC. The variable domain in full, with the rest retrieved from reference TRBV14 and TRBJ2-1, is EAGVTQFPSHSVIEKGQTVTLRCDPISGHDNLYWYRRVMGKEIKFLLHFVKESKQDESGMPNNRFLAERTGGTYSTLKVQPAELEDSGVYFCASSQGQLADNEQFFGPGTRLTVL.

This clonotype was observed a single time. The V and J genes are TRBV9 and TRBJ1-3; D unresolved. V was cut by 6 bases and J by 4 bases, with 17 bases left in between. Per germline, CDR1 SGDLS and CDR2 YYNGEE. The CDR3 covers 15 residues. The CDR3 loop is CASTSDPDAGNTIYF. The CDR3 DNA is TGTGCCAGCACTTCTGATCCCGACGCAGGAAACACCATATATTTT. The full variable domain, with the rest looked up from reference TRBV9 and TRBJ1-3, is DSGVTQTPKHLITATGQRVTLRCSPRSGDLSVYWYQQSLDQGLQFLIQYYNGEERAKGNILERFSAQQFPDLHSELNLSSLELGDSALYFCASTSDPDAGNTIYFGEGSWLTVV.

This rearrangement joins TRBV27 to TRBJ2-2; D remains ambiguous. Trimming removed 3 bases from V and 7 bases from J, with 9 bases in between. Per germline, CDR1 MNHEY and CDR2 SMNVEV (reference sequence). The CDR3 has 13 residues. The CDR3 nucleotides read TGTGCCAGCAGTTTCACCGCACACGGGGAGCTGTTTTTT. It is translated as CASSFTAHGELFF.